Listed here are 9 T cell receptor beta chains from one sample, sequenced in a study of cytomegalovirus exposure and HLA in healthy donors (dated by TCRdb to about 2017). Library preparation was by the immunoSEQ multiplex PCR assay. For the multiplex PCR, a mixture combining 60 forward primers for TCR Vbeta segments and 13 reverse primers for TCR Jbeta segments was used. Sourced from immuneACCESS, this table was stored by TCRdb with only in-frame sequences that have V and J called. A share of the clones is absent; for the studies checked, an unresolved V gene accounts for under half, and the remainder has no known explanation. For this sample there are roughly 150,000 clones; approximately 79% appear just once. Approximately 2.4% of the sample rests with the top ten. The sequenced sample consisted of PBMCs. The receptors stem from a male donor in good health and CMV-seronegative.

This chain joins TRBV5-4 and TRBJ2-7, with a tentative D call TRBD2 (5 bases). V lost 2 bases and J 3 bases, leaving 6 bases between the germline ends. This CDR3 is built from 12 residues. Germline CDR1 is SGHNT and CDR2 is YYREEE (reference sequence). The CDR3 loop is CASSFRDYEQYF. As DNA, the CDR3 is TGTGCCAGCAGCTTCCGGGACTACGAGCAGTACTTC.

The chain recombines TRBV11-2 with TRBJ1-2, with D hard to call. V was trimmed by 0 bases and J by 3 bases, leaving 5 bases between them. CDR1 and CDR2 from the germline V gene are SGHAT and FQNNGV. The CDR3 length is 13 residues. The CDR3 DNA reads as TGTGCCAGCAGCTTAGAGGGCTACTATGGCTACACCTTC. Encoded protein: CASSLEGYYGYTF. The whole variable domain, remainder taken from reference TRBV11-2 and TRBJ1-2, is EAGVAQSPRYKIIEKRQSVAFWCNPISGHATLYWYQQILGQGPKLLIQFQNNGVVDDSQLPKDRFSAERLKGVDSTLKIQPAKLEDSAVYLCASSLEGYYGYTFGSGTRLTVV.

The V and J genes are TRBV6-5 and TRBJ1-4; 7 positions agree with TRBD1. V trimming: 1 base; J trimming: 5 bases; junction bases outside the gene matches: 7. Germline-derived CDR1 and CDR2 are MNHEY and SVGAGI. CDR3 length: 16 residues. The CDR3 nucleotides are TGTGCCAGCAGTTACTATAGGGGGCGGACGAATGAAAAACTGTTTTTT. Residues: CASSYYRGRTNEKLFF.

The chain carries TRBV14 and TRBJ1-5, with 11 bases that match TRBD1. V was pared by 0 bases and J by 1 base, with 14 bases of the junction left unmatched. Germline V gene data show CDR1 as SGHDN and CDR2 as FVKESK. The CDR3 extends over 21 amino acids. In DNA form, the CDR3 reads TGTGCCAGCAGCCAAGACCCTTACTCGGACAGGGGGCTGTGGAGCAATCAGCCCCAGCATTTT. This codes for CASSQDPYSDRGLWSNQPQHF.

The CDR3 nucleotides read TGTGCCAGCAGCCCTAACGGGGGGGGCACCTCTGGGGCCAACGTCCTGACTTTC. It specifies CASSPNGGGTSGANVLTF. This chain links TRBV9 with TRBJ2-6; TRBD2 agrees at 8 bases. This CDR3 has 18 amino acids. The trim removed 4 bases at V and 0 bases at J, leaving 9 bases unmatched. Per germline, CDR1 SGDLS and CDR2 YYNGEE.

This clone was observed once. This chain links TRBV7-2 with TRBJ2-2, with 7 positions matching TRBD1. The V gene's germline CDR1 is SGHTA and CDR2 FQGNSA. The trim removed 3 bases at V and 2 bases at J, leaving 15 bases unmatched. The CDR3 loop spans 19 amino acids. The CDR3 nucleotides read TGTGCCAGCAGCTTTCCGCAAAAGCGAGGGACAGTTAACACCGGGGAGCTGTTTTTT. Residues: CASSFPQKRGTVNTGELFF.

Note on this clone: One end of the junction varies from germline; a read error may be responsible. V gene TRBV4-2 combines with J gene TRBJ2-6, with D perhaps TRBD1 (6 bases). Germline lookup yields CDR1 LGHNA and CDR2 YNFKEQ. CDR3 length equals 18 residues. CDR3 region: CASSQGPAGSLGANGLTF. As DNA, the CDR3 is TGTGCCAGCAGCCAAGGCCCGGCAGGGAGTTTGGGGGCCAACGGCCTGACTTTC.

This rearrangement joins TRBV27 to TRBJ2-7; 10 bases map to TRBD1. V dropped 10 bases and J dropped 3; count of bases not matched to a gene: 6. The germline V gene encodes CDR1 MNHEY and CDR2 SMNVEV (reference sequence). CDR3 length: 13 residues. CDR3 in DNA: TGTGCCACCGCCGGGACAGGGGACTACGAGCAGTACTTC. Translating it yields CATAGTGDYEQYF.

The chain links TRBV6-5 to TRBJ2-7, with a weak D call TRBD1 (7 bases). Trimming removed 2 bases at V and 2 bases at J, with 10 bases between. This CDR3 spans 14 amino acids. Germline loops: CDR1 MNHEY, CDR2 SVGAGI. The CDR3 bases are TGTGCCAGCAGTTACGGCAGGGGGGCCTACGAGCAGTACTTC. Translated, it gives CASSYGRGAYEQYF.